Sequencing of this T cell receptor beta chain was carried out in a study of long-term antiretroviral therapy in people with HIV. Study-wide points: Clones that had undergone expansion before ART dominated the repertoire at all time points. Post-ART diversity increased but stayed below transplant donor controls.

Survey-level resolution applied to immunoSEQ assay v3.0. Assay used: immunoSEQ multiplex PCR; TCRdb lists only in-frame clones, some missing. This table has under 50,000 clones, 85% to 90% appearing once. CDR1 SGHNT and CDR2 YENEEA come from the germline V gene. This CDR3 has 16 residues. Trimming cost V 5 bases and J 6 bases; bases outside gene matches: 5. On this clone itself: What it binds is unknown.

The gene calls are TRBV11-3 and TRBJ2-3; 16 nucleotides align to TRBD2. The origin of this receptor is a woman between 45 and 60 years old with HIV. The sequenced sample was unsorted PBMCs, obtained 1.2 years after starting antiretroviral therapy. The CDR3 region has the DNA TGTGCCAGCAGCCCCGGGACTAGCGGGGGGGTGGATACGCAGTATTTT. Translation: CASSPGTSGGVDTQYF. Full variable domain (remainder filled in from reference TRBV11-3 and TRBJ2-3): EAGVVQSPRYKIIEKKQPVAFWCNPISGHNTLYWYLQNLGQGPELLIRYENEEAVDDSQLPKDRFSAERLKGVDSTLKIQPAELGDSAVYLCASSPGTSGGVDTQYFGPGTRLTVL.